The 22 T cell receptor beta chains below all came from one sample that was sequenced in a study of spatial heterogeneity in lung cancer. The time point: sample taken at primary tumor resection. No cell sorting; template was whole RNA from tumor, lung tissue or PBMC. TCRdb processed the 5' RACE reads anew with MiXCR; each CDR3 protein has one entry. This table has about 2,000 distinct CDR3 sequences, about 10% appearing once. The source material was normal lung tissue next to the tumor, sampled at surgery. Receptor source: a male donor with early-stage non-small cell lung cancer.

In its sample, this clonotype ranks as medium-sized. CDR3 sequence reads: CSASSWLAGATDTQYF. DNA for the CDR3: TGCAGTGCCTCCTCCTGGCTAGCGGGGGCCACAGATACGCAGTATTTT. The V and J genes are TRBV20-1 and TRBJ2-3; 10 positions match TRBD2. V shed 6 bases and J 2 bases; nucleotides not matched to a gene: 11. Germline V lookup: CDR1 DFQATT, CDR2 SNEGSKA (reference sequence). The CDR3 sequence is 16 residues long.

By sample fraction, this clonotype is medium-sized. The genes are TRBV18 and TRBJ2-7; D call uncertain. Germline loops: CDR1 KGHSH, CDR2 LQKENI. The CDR3 spans 15 residues. V lost 2 bases and J lost 0, with 11 bases in between. CDR3 loop: CASSPSGSPSYEQYF. Here the CDR3 DNA reads TGTGCCAGCTCACCATCCGGATCCCCCTCCTACGAGCAGTACTTC.

The chain carries TRBV12-3 or TRBV12-4 and TRBJ1-5, with D unclear. Trimming removed 5 bases from V and 9 bases from J, with 11 bases in between. The CDR3 totals 12 residues. The CDR3 coding sequence is TGTGCCAGCAGTGTGCTGGGGTCGCCCCAGCATTTT. This translates into CASSVLGSPQHF.

By share, this clonotype counts as medium-sized. This rearrangement joins TRBV7-6 to TRBJ1-2, with 11 positions matching TRBD1. Germline CDR1 reads SGHVS; CDR2 reads FNYEAQ. V lost 1 base and J lost 7; bases outside the gene matches: 2. This CDR3 contains 14 residues. CDR3 residues: CASSLGTGGFGYTF. The CDR3 nucleotides are TGTGCCAGCAGCTTAGGGACAGGGGGCTTTGGCTACACCTTC. The full variable domain, rest sourced from reference TRBV7-6 and TRBJ1-2, is GAGVSQSPRYKVTKRGQDVALRCDPISGHVSLYWYRQALGQGPEFLTYFNYEAQQDKSGLPNDRFSAERPEGSISTLTIQRTEQRDSAMYRCASSLGTGGFGYTFGSGTRLTVV.

This clonotype was seen a few times. The chain uses TRBV28 and TRBJ2-5, with 9 bases matching TRBD2. Germline lookup yields CDR1 MDHEN and CDR2 SYDVKM. This CDR3 comprises 17 residues. J gave up 3 bases and V 7 bases, and 15 bases lay outside the gene matches. The CDR3 nucleotides read TGTGCCAGCAACACTAGGGCTAGCGGGGCAATTAAAGAGACCCAGTACTTC. It codes for CASNTRASGAIKETQYF.

The chain carries TRBV6-1 and TRBJ2-3; D may be TRBD2 (5 bases). Germline values: CDR1 MNHNS, CDR2 SASEGT. The CDR3 is made up of 14 amino acids. Deletions cut 5 bases from V and 0 bases from J, with 9 bases between. In DNA form, the CDR3 reads TGTGCCAGCAGTAGGACTGCTAGCACAGATACGCAGTATTTT. Protein sequence: CASSRTASTDTQYF.

This clonotype rates as medium-sized. The chain combines TRBV20-1 with TRBJ1-3; TRBD1 is a possible D gene (5 bases). The germline V and J ends were trimmed by 5 bases and 0 bases, with 11 bases remaining between them. This CDR3 comprises 14 residues. Germline lookup yields CDR1 DFQATT and CDR2 SNEGSKA (reference sequence). CDR3 sequence: CSAGRDVSGNTIYF. DNA for the CDR3: TGCAGTGCTGGGAGGGACGTCTCTGGAAACACCATATATTTT.

This sequence joins TRBV15 and TRBJ2-4; perhaps TRBD1 as D (6 bases). Germline assignment: CDR1 LNHNV and CDR2 YYDKDF (reference sequence). V gave up 5 bases and J gave up 4 bases, with 15 bases separating them. The CDR3 extends over 15 amino acids. This CDR3 reads CATSLPRDIKNIQYF. CDR3 in DNA: TGTGCCACCAGCCTGCCCAGGGACATTAAAAACATTCAGTACTTC.

This clonotype was observed a single time. The chain employs TRBV12-3 or TRBV12-4 and TRBJ2-6, with D perhaps TRBD2 (5 bases). Trimming removed 3 bases at V and 2 bases at J, with 8 bases between. This CDR3 is built from 15 residues. CDR3 bases: TGTGCCAGCAGTTTGCTGGGAGCTGGGGCCAACGTCCTGACTTTC. Translation gives CASSLLGAGANVLTF.

This clonotype is medium-sized within its sample. CDR3 DNA: TGTGCCAGCAGCCCCTCCAGGGGACTAGTAAGCGAGCAGTACTTC. This gives the protein CASSPSRGLVSEQYF. V usage is TRBV9 and J usage is TRBJ2-7; 8 bases fit TRBD2. The V gene's germline CDR1 is SGDLS and CDR2 YYNGEE. The CDR3 contains 15 residues. V shed 4 bases and J 6 bases; nucleotides not matched to a gene: 12.

The table lists this clonotype with many counts. This chain connects TRBV2 to TRBJ2-1, with TRBD2 identical over 8 bases. The germline gives CDR1 SNHLY, CDR2 FYNNEI. The V gene end was trimmed by 7 bases and the J gene end by 0 bases; junction bases not matched to a gene: 8. The CDR3 is 16 residues long. The CDR3, as DNA: TGTGCCAGCATCGACATAGGGACTAGCTCCTACAATGAGCAGTTCTTC. Translated, it gives CASIDIGTSSYNEQFF.

In its sample, this clonotype ranks as medium-sized (0.01 to 0.1%). The chain couples TRBV3-1 to TRBJ1-1; D gene uncertain. V dropped 4 bases and J dropped 0 bases, with 9 bases sitting between them. This CDR3 has 14 residues. Germline CDR1 reads LGHDT; CDR2 reads YNNKEL (reference sequence). This CDR3 reads CASSPVGLNTEAFF. The DNA for the CDR3 is TGTGCCAGCAGCCCCGTGGGGTTGAACACTGAAGCTTTCTTT.

This clonotype qualifies as medium-sized (0.01 to 0.1%). The genes are TRBV6-1 and TRBJ2-1; 8 bases fit TRBD1. CDR1 MNHNS and CDR2 SASEGT come from the germline V gene. CDR3 length equals 12 residues. The CDR3 spells CTHSSTGGEQFF. The CDR3 DNA follows: TGTACCCACTCATCCACAGGGGGTGAGCAGTTCTTC.

By share of the sample, this clonotype is medium-sized. The junction departs from the called germline gene at one end, perhaps through a read error. V usage is TRBV7-7 and J usage is TRBJ2-5; 10 nucleotides align to TRBD2. The germline gives CDR1 SSHAT, CDR2 FNYEAQ (reference sequence). This CDR3 comprises 16 residues. This CDR3 is CASSAFSGGTQETQYF. CDR3 nucleotide sequence: TGTGCTAGCAGCGCCTTTAGCGGGGGGACCCAAGAGACCCAGTACTTC. Complete variable domain (other parts from reference TRBV7-7 and TRBJ2-5): GAGVSQSPRYKVTKRGQDVTLRCDPISSHATLYWYQQALGQGPEFLTYFNYEAQPDKSGLPSDRFSAERPEGSISTLTIQRTEQRDSAMYRCASSAFSGGTQETQYFGPGTRLLVL.

This clonotype is medium-sized. The chain is built from TRBV29-1 and TRBJ1-1, with D maybe TRBD1 (5 bases). The V end lost 6 bases, the J end lost 8 bases, and 16 bases lay between the germline ends. Germline V gene data show CDR1 as SQVTM and CDR2 as ANQGSEA. There are 12 residues in the CDR3. DNA for the CDR3: TGCAGCGTAACCGTTGTAGGGACGGAAGCTTTCTTT. It yields the protein CSVTVVGTEAFF.

This clonotype ranks as medium-sized (0.01 to 0.1%). A much larger clone lies one base from this, so it may be a read error. This chain connects TRBV2 to TRBJ2-3; 7 bases agree with TRBD1. The CDR3 is 16 residues long. V lost 6 bases and J lost 0; bases outside the gene matches: 9. Germline-derived CDR1 and CDR2 are SNHLY and FYNNEI. Here the CDR3 DNA reads TGTGCCAGCAGAGCTGACAGGGCCGCAAGCACAGATACGCAGTATTTT. This gives the protein CASRADRAASTDTQYF.

The chain recombines TRBV5-6 with TRBJ2-7; D is possibly TRBD2 (6 bases). The CDR3 is 15 residues long. V was trimmed by 4 bases and J by 6 bases, leaving 20 bases between them. Germline V gene data show CDR1 as SGHDT and CDR2 as YYEEEE. Written as DNA, the CDR3 is TGTGCCAGCAGCGGGGTCGCCGGGACCGGGGGCGAGCAGTACTTC. It encodes CASSGVAGTGGEQYF.

The V gene is TRBV18, the J gene TRBJ1-2; perhaps TRBD1 as D (6 bases). Trimming took off 3 bases at V and 4 bases at J, with 12 bases between the two ends. This CDR3 is 14 amino acids long. Germline CDR1 and CDR2: KGHSH and LQKENI. The CDR3 protein is CASSPDRDTYGYTF. In DNA form, the CDR3 reads TGTGCCAGCTCACCGGACAGAGACACCTATGGCTACACCTTC. The variable domain in full, completed from reference TRBV18 and TRBJ1-2, reads NAGVMQNPRHLVRRRGQEARLRCSPMKGHSHVYWYRQLPEEGLKFMVYLQKENIIDESGMPKERFSAEFPKEGPSILRIQQVVRGDSAAYFCASSPDRDTYGYTFGSGTRLTVV.

This clonotype is labeled medium-sized (0.01 to 0.1%). The chain has TRBV7-9 and TRBJ2-1; a possible D gene is TRBD2 (5 bases). The CDR3 totals 14 residues. Germline lookup yields CDR1 SEHNR and CDR2 FQNEAQ (reference sequence). V dropped 4 bases and J dropped 8 bases, with 15 bases sitting between them. CDR3 in amino acids: CASSSWTGFDEQFF. CDR3 DNA: TGTGCCAGCAGCTCCTGGACTGGATTTGATGAGCAGTTCTTC.

This clonotype occurred once. The junction and the germline gene differ at one end; a read error may be behind it. The chain carries TRBV4-1 and TRBJ2-2; tentative D call: TRBD2 (6 bases). In germline, CDR1 is MGHRA, CDR2 YSYEKL. This CDR3 has 16 amino acids. CDR3 nucleotide sequence: TGCGCCAGCAGCCAAGATAACGGGGGAGCCTCCGGGGACCTGTTTTTT. Translated, it gives CASSQDNGGASGDLFF.

This clonotype counts as medium-sized. The chain is built from TRBV5-1 and TRBJ2-3, with 9 bases lining up with TRBD2. The CDR3 totals 14 residues. In germline, CDR1 is SGHRS, CDR2 YFSETQ. V was pared by 4 bases and J by 3 bases, with 3 bases of the junction left unmatched. CDR3 region: CASSGGGATDTQYF. Written as DNA, the CDR3 is TGCGCCAGCAGCGGCGGGGGGGCAACAGATACGCAGTATTTT.

This clonotype counts as medium-sized. The rearrangement uses TRBV28 and TRBJ2-2; D tentatively reads TRBD1 or TRBD2 (6 bases each). Germline values: CDR1 MDHEN, CDR2 SYDVKM. Trimming pared 4 bases from V and 2 bases from J, leaving 8 bases between. There are 14 residues in the CDR3. CDR3 coding DNA: TGTGCCAGCAGTTGGGGGGCCAACACCGGGGAGCTGTTTTTT. Protein product: CASSWGANTGELFF.